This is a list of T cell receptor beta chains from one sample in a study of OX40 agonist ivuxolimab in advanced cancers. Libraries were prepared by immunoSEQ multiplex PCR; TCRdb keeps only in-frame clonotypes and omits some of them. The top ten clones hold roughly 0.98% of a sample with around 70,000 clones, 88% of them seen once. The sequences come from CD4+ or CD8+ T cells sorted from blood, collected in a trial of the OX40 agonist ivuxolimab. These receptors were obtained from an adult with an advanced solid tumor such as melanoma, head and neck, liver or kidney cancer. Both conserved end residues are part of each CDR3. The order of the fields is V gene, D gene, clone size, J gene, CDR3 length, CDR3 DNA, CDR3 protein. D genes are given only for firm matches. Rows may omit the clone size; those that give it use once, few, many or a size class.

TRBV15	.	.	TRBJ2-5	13	TGTGCCACCAGCAGAGGGAAGGGTTGGACCCAGTACTTC	CATSRGKGWTQYF
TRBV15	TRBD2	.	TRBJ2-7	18	TGTGCCACCAGCAGAAAGGGCGGGACTAGCGGGAGACGGTACGAGCAGTACTTC	CATSRKGGTSGRRYEQYF
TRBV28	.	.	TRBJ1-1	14	TGTGCCAGCAGTAAACACGACAGGTCCGCTGAAGCTTTCTTT	CASSKHDRSAEAFF
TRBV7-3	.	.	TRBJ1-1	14	TGTGCCAGCAGCTTACAACAGTCTCCCTCGAAGGCTTTCTTT	CASSLQQSPSKAFF
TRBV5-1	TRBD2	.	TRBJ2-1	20	TGCGCCAGCAGCTTGGAACCACTAGCGGGAAACCGATTGTCCTACAATGAGCAGTTCTTC	CASSLEPLAGNRLSYNEQFF
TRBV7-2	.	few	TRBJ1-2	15	TGTGCCAGCAGCATGAACAGGGTCTCGGGCGCTGGCTACACCTTC	CASSMNRVSGAGYTF
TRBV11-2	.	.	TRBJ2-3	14	TGTGCCAGCAGCTTAGTAGAGAGCACAGATACGCAGTATTTT	CASSLVESTDTQYF
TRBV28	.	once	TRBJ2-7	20	TGTGCCAGCAGTTTGAGACAGGGGCATTCTTCTAGCGGAGTGACCTACGAGCAGTACTTC	CASSLRQGHSSSGVTYEQYF
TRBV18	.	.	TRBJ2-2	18	TGTGCCAGCTCACTTACCGCGGGGTCTAGCGCAAACACCGGGGAGCTGTTTTTT	CASSLTAGSSANTGELFF
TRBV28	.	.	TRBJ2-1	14	TGTGCCAGCGGGAGGACCGCTTCCTACAATGAGCAGTTCTTC	CASGRTASYNEQFF
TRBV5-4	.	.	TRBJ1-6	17	TGTGCCAGCAGTCAAGGGACCTCTAGCTCCTATAATTCACCCCTCCACTTT	CASSQGTSSSYNSPLHF
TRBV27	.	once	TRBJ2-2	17	TGTGCCAGCAGTTCAACACGACGGGGGCAGAGGGCCGGGGAGCTGTTTTTT	CASSSTRRGQRAGELFF
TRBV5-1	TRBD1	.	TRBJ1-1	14	TGCGCCAGCAGCTTCCAGGGGGGGAACACTGAAGCTTTCTTT	CASSFQGGNTEAFF
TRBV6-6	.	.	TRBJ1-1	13	TGTGCCACCAGTGGGGGAATGAACACTGAAGCTTTCTTT	CATSGGMNTEAFF
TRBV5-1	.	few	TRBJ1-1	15	TGCGCCAGCAGCTTGGAAAGGGCAGGGACTGGAGAAGCTTTCTTT	CASSLERAGTGEAFF
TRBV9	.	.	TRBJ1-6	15	TGTGCCAGCAGCCCATTCGGGACGGGAAATTCACCCCTCCACTTT	CASSPFGTGNSPLHF
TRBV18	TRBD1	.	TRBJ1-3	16	TGTGCCAGCTCACGCTACCCAGGGACAGAGGGAAACACCATATATTTT	CASSRYPGTEGNTIYF
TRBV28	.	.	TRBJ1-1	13	TGTGCCAGCAGTTTATCAGGGGACACTGAAGCTTTCTTT	CASSLSGDTEAFF
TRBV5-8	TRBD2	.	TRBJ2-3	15	TGTGCCAGCAGACTACTAGCGGGAGCGTCTGATACGCAGTATTTT	CASRLLAGASDTQYF
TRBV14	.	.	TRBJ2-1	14	TGTGCCAGCAGCCTAATCCGGGACAACAATGAGCAGTTCTTC	CASSLIRDNNEQFF
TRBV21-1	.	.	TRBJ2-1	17	TGTGCCAGCAGAAAAGCATATCGTGCCTCACTCCGCAATGAGCAGTTCTTC	CASRKAYRASLRNEQFF
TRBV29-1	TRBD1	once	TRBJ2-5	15	TGCAGCGTACCAAGGACAGGGGCTTTCCAAGAGACCCAGTACTTC	CSVPRTGAFQETQYF
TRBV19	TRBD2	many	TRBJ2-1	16	TGTGCCAGTAGTATCCCCACAGCGGGAGGGCGCGATGAGCAGTTCTTC	CASSIPTAGGRDEQFF
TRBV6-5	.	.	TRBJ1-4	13	TGTGCCAGCTCGGCAGCAACTAATGAAAAACTGTTTTTT	CASSAATNEKLFF
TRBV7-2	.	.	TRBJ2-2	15	TGTGCCAGCAGGGGAGACAGATCGGGCACCGGGGAGCTGTTTTTT	CASRGDRSGTGELFF
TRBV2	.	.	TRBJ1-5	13	TGTGCCAGCAGTGGGACAGCTAATCAGCCCCAGCATTTT	CASSGTANQPQHF
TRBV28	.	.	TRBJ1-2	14	TGTGCCAGCAACGCGGCAGGGGCCTACTATGGCTACACCTTC	CASNAAGAYYGYTF
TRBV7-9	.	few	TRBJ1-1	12	TGTGCCAGCAACTCCCCTCCCATTGAAGCTTTCTTT	CASNSPPIEAFF
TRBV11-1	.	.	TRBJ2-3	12	TGTGCCAGCAGCTTAAGGGTTATGGGGCAGTATTTT	CASSLRVMGQYF
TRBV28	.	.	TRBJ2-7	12	TGTGCCAGCAGGGATGCGCCCTACGAGCAGTACTTC	CASRDAPYEQYF
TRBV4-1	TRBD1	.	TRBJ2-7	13	TGCGCCAGCAGAAGGACAGGGGGATACGAGCAGTACTTC	CASRRTGGYEQYF
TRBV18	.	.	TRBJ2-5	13	TGTGCCAGCTCACCAGACATTCAAGAGACCCAGTACTTC	CASSPDIQETQYF
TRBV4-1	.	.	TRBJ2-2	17	TGCGCCAGCAGCCAAGATCCCTTCCCGCGTGCGGCCGGGGAGCTGTTTTTT	CASSQDPFPRAAGELFF
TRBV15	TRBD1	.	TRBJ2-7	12	TGTGCCACCACCGGGACAGGGGACGAGCAGTACTTC	CATTGTGDEQYF
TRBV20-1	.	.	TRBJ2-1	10	TGCAGTGCTGGGGCCCGGTCGCAGTTCTTC	CSAGARSQFF
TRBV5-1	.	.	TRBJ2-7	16	TGCGCCAGCAGCACTACTACGACGACGGCAGCCTACGAGCAGTACTTC	CASSTTTTTAAYEQYF
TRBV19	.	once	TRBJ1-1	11	TGTGCCAGTAGTATCCAAGGACGCGCTTTCTTT	CASSIQGRAFF
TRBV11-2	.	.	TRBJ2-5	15	TGTGCCAGCAGCCCCCAACAACTCCCGGCTGAGACCCAGTACTTC	CASSPQQLPAETQYF
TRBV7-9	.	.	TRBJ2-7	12	TGTGCCAGCAGCTTAGTACACTACGAGCAGTACTTC	CASSLVHYEQYF
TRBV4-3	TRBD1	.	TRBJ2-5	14	TGCGCCAGCAGCCGTGACAGGGTTGGAGAGACCCAGTACTTC	CASSRDRVGETQYF
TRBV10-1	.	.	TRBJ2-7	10	TGCGCCAGCAGTCGTACGGAGCAGTACTTC	CASSRTEQYF
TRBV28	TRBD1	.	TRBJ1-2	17	TGTGCCAGCAGGGGCCGACAGGGGCGGGGATCTAACTATGGCTACACCTTC	CASRGRQGRGSNYGYTF